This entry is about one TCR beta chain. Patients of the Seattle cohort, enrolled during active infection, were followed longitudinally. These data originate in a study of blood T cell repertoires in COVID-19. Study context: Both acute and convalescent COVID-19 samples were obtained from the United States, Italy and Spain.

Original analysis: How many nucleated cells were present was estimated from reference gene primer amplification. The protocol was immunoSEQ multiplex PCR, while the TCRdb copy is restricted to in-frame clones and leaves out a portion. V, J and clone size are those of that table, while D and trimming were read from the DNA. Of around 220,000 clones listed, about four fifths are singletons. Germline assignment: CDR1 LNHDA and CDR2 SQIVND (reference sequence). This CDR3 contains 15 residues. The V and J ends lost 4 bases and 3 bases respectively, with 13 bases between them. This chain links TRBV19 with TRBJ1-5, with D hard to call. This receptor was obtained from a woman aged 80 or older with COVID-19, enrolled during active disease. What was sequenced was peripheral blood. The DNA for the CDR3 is TGTGCCAGTAGTAGTCCGGGGAGGAACAATCAGCCCCAGCATTTT. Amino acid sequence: CASSSPGRNNQPQHF. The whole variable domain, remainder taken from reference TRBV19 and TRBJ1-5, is DGGITQSPKYLFRKEGQNVTLSCEQNLNHDAMYWYRQDPGQGLRLIYYSQIVNDFQKGDIAEGYSVSREKKESFPLTVTSAQKNPTAFYLCASSSPGRNNQPQHFGDGTRLSIL.